These 26 T cell receptor beta chains share one sample of origin, sequenced in a study of blood T cells in healthy people across ages. Primers used in a second PCR of roughly 6 to 12 cycles were a sample-barcoded 5' primer and a J-beta primer mix. Using its own MiXCR run on the 5' RACE reads, TCRdb lists one record per CDR3 protein. The sample yields 850,000 to 1,000,000 distinct CDR3 sequences, roughly 50% seen once. Sequences were obtained from blood. These receptors were obtained from a woman aged 55-70 years in good health.

This clonotype was picked up a small number of times. The chain is built from TRBV25-1 and TRBJ1-2; 7 nucleotides align to TRBD1. Germline V gives CDR1 MGHDK, CDR2 SYGVNS. With 6 bases clipped from V and 7 bases from J, the junction kept 8 bases outside the gene matches. This CDR3 is 13 amino acids long. CDR3 residues: CASREQGTCGYTF. The CDR3 DNA reads TGTGCCAGCAGAGAACAGGGGACATGTGGCTACACCTTC.

This clonotype was counted only a few times. This chain joins TRBV12-3 or TRBV12-4 and TRBJ1-2; D may be TRBD1 (6 bases). The CDR3 sequence is 13 residues long. V lost 5 bases and J lost 8, with 15 bases in between. CDR3 protein: CASSAAGTRGYTF. The CDR3 DNA sequence: TGTGCCAGCAGTGCAGCCGGGACAAGGGGCTACACCTTC.

This rearrangement joins TRBV6-6 to TRBJ2-1; a weak D match, TRBD2 (6 bases). V lost 3 bases and J lost 13, with 13 bases in between. Germline-derived CDR1 and CDR2 are MNHNY and SVGAGI (reference sequence). The length of the CDR3 is 12 residues. In nucleotides, the CDR3 is TGTGCCAGCAGTTATTCGACCGGGGGACAGTTCTTC. Amino acid sequence: CASSYSTGGQFF.

The rearrangement joins TRBV19 to TRBJ2-7; 10 nucleotides line up with TRBD2. Germline V gene sequence: CDR1 LNHDA, CDR2 SQIVND (reference sequence). The V segment lost 3 bases and the J segment 1 base; nucleotides outside the gene matches: 15. This CDR3 has 19 amino acids. Here the CDR3 reads CASSIRPGAGGPPSYEQYF. CDR3 DNA sequence: TGTGCCAGTAGTATCAGGCCGGGAGCGGGAGGGCCGCCGTCCTACGAGCAGTACTTC. The variable domain in full, completed from reference TRBV19 and TRBJ2-7, reads DGGITQSPKYLFRKEGQNVTLSCEQNLNHDAMYWYRQDPGQGLRLIYYSQIVNDFQKGDIAEGYSVSREKKESFPLTVTSAQKNPTAFYLCASSIRPGAGGPPSYEQYFGPGTRLTVT.

This clonotype was counted a few times. The chain uses TRBV2 and TRBJ2-3, with 7 bases aligning to TRBD1. V was clipped by 6 bases and J by 1 base; unmatched bases: 13. The CDR3 covers 17 residues. Per the germline V gene, CDR1 is SNHLY and CDR2 is FYNNEI. This CDR3 is CASRYETGLGGTDTQYF. The CDR3 nucleotides are TGTGCCAGCAGATATGAGACAGGGCTTGGAGGCACAGATACGCAGTATTTT. The full variable domain, with the rest looked up from reference TRBV2 and TRBJ2-3, is EPEVTQTPSHQVTQMGQEVILRCVPISNHLYFYWYRQILGQKVEFLVSFYNNEISEKSEIFDDQFSVERPDGSNFTLKIRSTKLEDSAMYFCASRYETGLGGTDTQYFGPGTRLTVL.

The sample holds a few counts of this clonotype. The chain employs TRBV3-1 and TRBJ2-4; 9 bases map to TRBD2. V dropped 4 bases and J dropped 6; count of bases not matched to a gene: 10. The germline V gene encodes CDR1 LGHDT and CDR2 YNNKEL (reference sequence). CDR3 size: 16 residues. CDR3 sequence reads: CASSPDPSSGVNIQYF. In DNA, the CDR3 is TGTGCCAGCAGCCCCGACCCTTCTAGCGGGGTAAACATTCAGTACTTC.

Comment on this clonotype: A much larger clonotype is one base distant, so this may be a read error. The chain joins TRBV20-1 to TRBJ2-1; 9 nucleotides match TRBD2. The CDR3 runs 15 residues. The V gene's germline CDR1 is DFQATT and CDR2 SNEGSKA (reference sequence). CDR3 residues: CSARVGGRATNVQFF. CDR3 DNA: TGCAGTGCTAGAGTCGGCGGGAGGGCAACGAATGTGCAGTTCTTC.

The chain is built from TRBV20-1 and TRBJ2-6; unclear D gene. Germline CDR1 reads DFQATT; CDR2 reads SNEGSKA (reference sequence). V was shortened by 2 bases and J by 0 bases, with 11 bases between the two germline ends. The CDR3 contains 16 residues. The CDR3 nucleotides read TGCAGTGCTAGATCCGGCCCGCGCTCTGGGGCCAACGTCCTGACTTTC. It is translated as CSARSGPRSGANVLTF.

The genes are TRBV29-1 and TRBJ2-5; D may correspond to TRBD1 or TRBD2 (5 bases each). The germline V and J ends were trimmed by 8 bases and 11 bases, with 18 bases remaining between them. The germline V gene has CDR1 SQVTM and CDR2 ANQGSEA. The CDR3 is made up of 11 amino acids. This chain's CDR3 is CSLGAGGRQYF. The CDR3 DNA reads TGCAGCCTTGGGGCGGGCGGTAGGCAGTACTTC.

As to this clonotype: The missing conserved phenylalanine or tryptophan at the end of this CDR3 makes a read error likely. The DNA is omitted, as the CDR3 cannot be located on it reliably, and the CDR3 follows TCRdb's listing. The gene calls are TRBV4-2 and TRBJ2-7; the table names TRBD2, a call not compared with the DNA. The germline V gene encodes CDR1 LGHNA and CDR2 YNFKEQ. The CDR3 length equals 12 residues, ends included. The chain's CDR3 is CASSQATAAIPI.

Here the CDR3 DNA reads TGTGCCAGCAGCATGATAGCTGGCGGACAGGGCTACGAGCAGTACTTC. Translation gives CASSMIAGGQGYEQYF. The chain combines TRBV7-2 with TRBJ2-7, with TRBD1 identical over 8 bases. The CDR3 runs 16 residues. V dropped 5 bases and J dropped 3; count of bases not matched to a gene: 12. The germline CDR1 and CDR2 sequences are SGHTA and FQGNSA.

The chain carries TRBV7-6 and TRBJ2-7; TRBD1 matches 9 bases. Germline assignment: CDR1 SGHVS and CDR2 FNYEAQ. CDR3 length: 14 residues. J gave up 6 bases and V 1 base, and 4 bases lay outside the gene matches. The CDR3 protein is CASSLDRGRSEQYF. The DNA of the CDR3 is TGTGCCAGCAGCTTAGACAGGGGGCGCAGCGAGCAGTACTTC.

The J gene is TRBJ2-5, the V gene TRBV10-3, with D possibly being TRBD1 (6 bases). This CDR3 is 12 amino acids long. CDR1 ENHRY and CDR2 SYGVKD come from the germline V gene. The V gene lost 7 bases and the J gene lost 1 base, with 7 bases spanning the gap. The DNA for the CDR3 is TGTGCCATCAAGACAGGCCAAGAGACCCAGTACTTC. Translating it yields CAIKTGQETQYF.

This clonotype occurred a few times. V usage is TRBV7-9 and J usage is TRBJ2-1; 7 nucleotides agree with TRBD1. Germline-derived CDR1 and CDR2 are SEHNR and FQNEAQ (reference sequence). The CDR3 runs to 18 residues. J was trimmed by 2 bases and V by 0 bases; bases with no gene match: 10. CDR3 coding DNA: TGTGCCAGCAGCTTAGCGGAGTTTCGGGACAGAGCCTACAATGAGCAGTTCTTC. Protein: CASSLAEFRDRAYNEQFF.

The sample holds one count of this clonotype. The rearrangement uses TRBV20-1 and TRBJ2-1; 7 bases fit TRBD2. V shed 5 bases and J 8 bases; nucleotides not matched to a gene: 6. The germline V gene has CDR1 DFQATT and CDR2 SNEGSKA (reference sequence). The CDR3 has 12 residues. The CDR3 coding sequence is TGCAGTGCTGGGAGGGCCGTTGATGAGCAGTTCTTC. Its translation is CSAGRAVDEQFF.

The CDR3 DNA sequence: TGTGCCAGCAGTTCCCCGAGAGGACTCGATCAGCCCCAGCATTTT. Translating it yields CASSSPRGLDQPQHF. The V call is TRBV6-2 or TRBV6-3, the J call TRBJ1-5, with D unresolved. This CDR3 is built from 15 residues. The V end lost 4 bases, the J end lost 5 bases, and 15 bases lay between the germline ends. CDR1 and CDR2 (germline): MNHEY, SVGEGT.

J is TRBJ2-5 and V is TRBV7-9; D not resolved. Looked up from germline, CDR1 is SEHNR and CDR2 is FQNEAQ (reference sequence). Trimming left V 3 bases short and J 1 base short, with 6 bases between. The CDR3 spans 13 residues. DNA for the CDR3: TGTGCCAGCAGCTTCTCTCTCCAAGAGACCCAGTACTTC. Residues: CASSFSLQETQYF.

CDR3 region: CASSFWQGVNSNQPQHF. The CDR3 DNA sequence: TGTGCCAGCAGTTTTTGGCAGGGGGTCAATAGCAATCAGCCCCAGCATTTT. The chain links TRBV12-3 or TRBV12-4 to TRBJ1-5, with 7 positions matching TRBD1. The CDR3 has 17 amino acids. With 3 bases clipped from V and 0 bases from J, the junction kept 8 bases outside the gene matches.

The chain is built from TRBV6-5 and TRBJ1-2; no clear D. CDR1 is MNHEY and CDR2 is SVGAGI in the germline V gene. This CDR3 region has 14 residues. V lost 6 bases and J 6 bases, leaving 17 bases between the germline ends. CDR3 amino acids: CASSPTYGRDGYTF. The CDR3, as DNA: TGTGCCAGCAGCCCTACTTATGGGAGGGATGGCTACACCTTC.

This chain uses TRBV6-6 with TRBJ1-1; 7 nucleotides agree with TRBD1. The CDR3 is 14 residues long. From germline, CDR1 is MNHNY and CDR2 SVGAGI (reference sequence). Unmatched junction bases numbered 11, after V lost 7 bases and J lost 6 bases. CDR3 region: CASNKDREAAEAFF. The CDR3, as DNA: TGTGCCAGCAATAAAGACAGGGAGGCCGCTGAAGCTTTCTTT.

This rearrangement joins TRBV27 to TRBJ1-2, with D possibly matching TRBD1 (5 bases). Germline lookup yields CDR1 MNHEY and CDR2 SMNVEV (reference sequence). Deletions cut 5 bases from V and 7 bases from J, with 14 bases between. The CDR3 has 13 amino acids. Here the CDR3 reads CASSPPQGGGYTF. CDR3 DNA: TGTGCCAGCAGTCCACCGCAGGGTGGTGGCTACACCTTC.

This chain links TRBV6-5 with TRBJ2-7; 8 nucleotides line up with TRBD1. The V and J ends lost 0 bases and 3 bases, in that order; junction bases with no gene match: 13. The CDR3 length is 18 residues. In germline, CDR1 is MNHEY, CDR2 SVGAGI. CDR3 sequence reads: CASSYSWGSGTGIYEQYF. CDR3 bases: TGTGCCAGCAGTTACTCTTGGGGGTCCGGGACAGGAATCTACGAGCAGTACTTC.

The chain has TRBV28 and TRBJ2-3, with a possible D match to TRBD2 (5 bases). The germline gives CDR1 MDHEN, CDR2 SYDVKM. The CDR3 length is 13 residues. The germline V and J ends were trimmed by 3 bases and 8 bases, with 12 bases remaining between them. This CDR3 is CASSLEVRGTQYF. CDR3 coding DNA: TGTGCCAGCAGTTTGGAGGTCCGTGGTACGCAGTATTTT.

The DNA for the CDR3 is TGCAGTGTTAGTGCTATGCACACCGTCGCTCATGAGCAGTTCTTC. This gives the protein CSVSAMHTVAHEQFF. V gene TRBV20-1 combines with J gene TRBJ2-1; D remains ambiguous. V lost 7 bases to trimming and J lost 8 bases, with 24 bases between them. CDR1 DFQATT and CDR2 SNEGSKA come from the germline V gene (reference sequence). This CDR3 contains 15 residues.

This clonotype appeared a single time. This sequence joins TRBV4-1 and TRBJ2-5; D may be TRBD1 or TRBD2 (5 bases each). Germline loops: CDR1 MGHRA, CDR2 YSYEKL. There are 15 residues in the CDR3. Between the trimmed V and J ends, which lost 4 bases and 11 bases, there was a span of 23 bases. CDR3 nucleotide sequence: TGCGCCAGCAGCCCTTTGGGGGTACCCTACAATGAGCAGTACTTC. Protein product: CASSPLGVPYNEQYF.

This chain connects TRBV28 to TRBJ2-5; tentatively, D is TRBD2 (5 bases). There are 14 residues in the CDR3. Germline V gene sequence: CDR1 MDHEN, CDR2 SYDVKM. Trimming removed 6 bases at V and 13 bases at J, with 24 bases between. DNA for the CDR3: TGTGCCAGCAGCTCCTACCTAGCCAAAAACATTCGGTACTTC. It codes for CASSSYLAKNIRYF.